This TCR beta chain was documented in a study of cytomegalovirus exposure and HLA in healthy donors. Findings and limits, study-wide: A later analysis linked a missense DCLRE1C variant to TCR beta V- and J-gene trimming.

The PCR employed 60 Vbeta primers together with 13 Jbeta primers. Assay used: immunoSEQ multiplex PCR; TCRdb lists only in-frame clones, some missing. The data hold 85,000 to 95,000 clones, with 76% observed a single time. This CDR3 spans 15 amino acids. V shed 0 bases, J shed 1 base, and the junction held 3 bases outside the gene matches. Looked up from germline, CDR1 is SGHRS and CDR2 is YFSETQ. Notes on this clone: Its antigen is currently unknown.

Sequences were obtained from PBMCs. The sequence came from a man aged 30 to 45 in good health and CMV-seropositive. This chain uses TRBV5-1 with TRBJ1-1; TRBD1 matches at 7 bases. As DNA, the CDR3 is TGCGCCAGCAGCTTGGTTACAGGGGCGAACACTGAAGCTTTCTTT. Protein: CASSLVTGANTEAFF.